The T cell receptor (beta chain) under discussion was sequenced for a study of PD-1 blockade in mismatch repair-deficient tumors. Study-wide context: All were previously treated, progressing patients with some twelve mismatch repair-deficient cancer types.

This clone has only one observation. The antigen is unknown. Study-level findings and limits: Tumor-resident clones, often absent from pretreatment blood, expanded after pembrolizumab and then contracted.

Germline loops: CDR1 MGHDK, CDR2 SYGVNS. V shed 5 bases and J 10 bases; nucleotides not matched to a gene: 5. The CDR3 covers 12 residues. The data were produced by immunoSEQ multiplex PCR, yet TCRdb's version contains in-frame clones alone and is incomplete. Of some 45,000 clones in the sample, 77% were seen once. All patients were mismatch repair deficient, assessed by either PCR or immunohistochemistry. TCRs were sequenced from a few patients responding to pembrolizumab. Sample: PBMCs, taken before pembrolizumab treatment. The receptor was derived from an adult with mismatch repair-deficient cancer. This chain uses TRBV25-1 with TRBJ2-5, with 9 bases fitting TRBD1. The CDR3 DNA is TGTGCCAGCAGTCGGGACAGGGTCTTCCAGTACTTC. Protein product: CASSRDRVFQYF.